This passage covers 20 T cell receptor beta chains from one sample sequenced in a study of graft-versus-host responses after intestinal transplantation. The antigens of these receptors remain unknown. Some clones are missing from TCRdb's copy, which holds only in-frame ones; the method was immunoSEQ multiplex PCR. The sample has about 120,000 clones; roughly nine tenths are singletons. This sample comprised unstimulated CD4+ T cells sorted from spleen or lymph node cells, obtained before intestinal transplant. The origin of the receptors is a human donor who received an intestinal transplant.

The chain links TRBV10-3 to TRBJ2-7, with D uncertain. The CDR3 contains 13 residues. Germline lookup yields CDR1 ENHRY and CDR2 SYGVKD. Trimming took off 3 bases at V and 6 bases at J, with 12 bases between the two ends. As DNA, the CDR3 is TGTGCCATCAGTGATCGGAGTTTGGTCGAGCAGTACTTC. Translation gives CAISDRSLVEQYF.

The rearrangement links TRBV11-2 to TRBJ1-1, with D maybe TRBD1 (6 bases). The CDR3 sequence is 13 residues long. Germline CDR1 reads SGHAT; CDR2 reads FQNNGV. The ends were cut back, 6 bases at V and 7 bases at J, with 15 bases in the middle. The CDR3 nucleotides read TGTGCCAGCAGGACACAGGGTTCGGGTGAAGCTTTCTTT. Amino acids: CASRTQGSGEAFF.

A single count supports this clone. The chain employs TRBV5-1 and TRBJ2-1; D gene unclear. The V and J ends lost 6 bases and 5 bases respectively, with 15 bases between them. The CDR3 loop spans 14 amino acids. Per germline, CDR1 SGHRS and CDR2 YFSETQ. The chain's CDR3 is CASNGPTKNNEQFF. The CDR3 DNA reads as TGCGCCAGCAATGGTCCTACGAAGAACAATGAGCAGTTCTTC.

The chain links TRBV11-2 to TRBJ2-2; 10 nucleotides line up with TRBD2. Germline V gene lookup returns CDR1 SGHAT and CDR2 FQNNGV. The CDR3 contains 17 residues. V lost 4 bases to trimming and J lost 6 bases; unmatched junction nucleotides: 11. The DNA of the CDR3 is TGTGCCAGCAGCTCGCAGGCCGGGACTAGCGACCCCGGGGAGCTGTTTTTT. This sequence encodes CASSSQAGTSDPGELFF.

The table lists this clone with a count of one. V is TRBV5-1 and J is TRBJ1-1; D gene ambiguous. The V and J ends lost 4 bases and 0 bases respectively, with 7 bases between them. CDR1 SGHRS and CDR2 YFSETQ come from the germline V gene. The CDR3 contains 13 residues. The CDR3 DNA is TGCGCCAGCAGCCTTCAGATGAACACTGAAGCTTTCTTT. Encoded protein: CASSLQMNTEAFF.

The chain has TRBV5-1 and TRBJ1-1; 7 bases line up with TRBD1. CDR3 size: 14 residues. The germline V gene encodes CDR1 SGHRS and CDR2 YFSETQ. With V trimmed by 6 bases and J by 1 base, 6 bases remained unmatched. In DNA form, the CDR3 reads TGCGCCAGCAACTCGACAGGGACGAACACTGAAGCTTTCTTT. The encoded protein is CASNSTGTNTEAFF.

This clone was counted once. This chain links TRBV5-1 with TRBJ1-4; TRBD1 agrees at 7 bases. V lost 0 bases and J lost 5; bases outside the gene matches: 13. Per germline, CDR1 SGHRS and CDR2 YFSETQ. The CDR3 spans 18 residues. This chain's CDR3 is CASSLDRGSIGINEKLFF. CDR3 DNA sequence: TGCGCCAGCAGCTTGGACAGGGGTTCCATCGGTATCAATGAAAAACTGTTTTTT.

The chain links TRBV10-3 to TRBJ2-7; D possibly corresponds to TRBD2 (6 bases). CDR3 length: 15 residues. Looked up from germline, CDR1 is ENHRY and CDR2 is SYGVKD. V was clipped by 2 bases and J by 5 bases, with 16 bases between them. For the CDR3, the DNA is TGTGCCATCAGTGAGCGGGACGGGAGATCCCACGAGCAGTACTTC. Its translation: CAISERDGRSHEQYF.

The V and J genes are TRBV11-3 and TRBJ2-3; D is ambiguous. In germline, CDR1 is SGHNT, CDR2 YENEEA. The V end lost 3 bases, the J end lost 2 bases, and 12 bases lay between the germline ends. The CDR3 extends over 15 amino acids. CDR3 region: CASSFRPSDTDTQYF. The CDR3 nucleotides read TGTGCCAGCAGCTTTCGACCCAGCGACACAGATACGCAGTATTTT.

V usage is TRBV2 and J usage is TRBJ2-1; 7 bases are a match to TRBD2. CDR3 length: 15 amino acids. V lost 6 bases and J lost 5; bases outside the gene matches: 10. The germline gives CDR1 SNHLY, CDR2 FYNNEI. As DNA, the CDR3 is TGTGCCAGCAGGGGCCGCTCGGGAGGTGACAATGAGCAGTTCTTC. Encoded protein: CASRGRSGGDNEQFF.

The chain recombines TRBV30 with TRBJ2-1; 7 nucleotides line up with TRBD2. J gave up 4 bases and V 8 bases, and 8 bases lay outside the gene matches. Per germline, CDR1 GTSNPN and CDR2 SVGIG (reference sequence). The CDR3 contains 13 residues. CDR3 amino acids: CASLAEIYNEQFF. For the CDR3, the DNA is TGTGCCAGCCTAGCGGAGATTTACAATGAGCAGTTCTTC.

V gene TRBV10-3 combines with J gene TRBJ1-1, with 9 bases fitting TRBD1. After removal of 2 bases from V and 8 bases from J, the junction contained 12 bases not matched to a gene. The CDR3 contains 16 residues. Germline lookup yields CDR1 ENHRY and CDR2 SYGVKD. This CDR3 reads CAISEPKQGAMQEAFF. The DNA for the CDR3 is TGTGCCATCAGTGAGCCTAAACAGGGGGCGATGCAGGAAGCTTTCTTT.

In nucleotides, the CDR3 is TGTGCCAGCAGCTTAAATCCGGGTTACGCAGATACGCAGTATTTT. This encodes CASSLNPGYADTQYF. V gene TRBV7-3 combines with J gene TRBJ2-3; no clear D. V was cut by 1 base and J by 4 bases, with 12 bases left in between. Germline CDR1 is SGHTA and CDR2 is FQGTGA. This CDR3 spans 15 amino acids.

The chain couples TRBV4-2 to TRBJ2-4, with D maybe TRBD1 (6 bases). The CDR3 runs 14 residues. The V end lost 5 bases, the J end lost 6 bases, and 14 bases lay between the germline ends. Germline assignment: CDR1 LGHNA and CDR2 YNFKEQ. The CDR3 is CASSKQGEGNIQYF. In DNA form, the CDR3 reads TGTGCCAGCAGCAAACAGGGAGAGGGAAACATTCAGTACTTC.

The chain is built from TRBV28 and TRBJ1-2; 8 nucleotides align to TRBD1. The CDR3 contains 13 residues. With 5 bases clipped from V and 4 bases from J, the junction kept 3 bases outside the gene matches. Germline-derived CDR1 and CDR2 are MDHEN and SYDVKM. The chain's CDR3 is CASSGGQAYGYTF. The CDR3, as DNA: TGTGCCAGCAGTGGGGGACAGGCCTATGGCTACACCTTC.

The chain links TRBV2 to TRBJ1-4; no firm D call. The V end lost 3 bases, the J end lost 1 base, and 9 bases lay between the germline ends. The CDR3 consists of 15 residues. CDR1 SNHLY and CDR2 FYNNEI come from the germline V gene. The CDR3 DNA is TGTGCCAGCAGTGACCCGGGATTAACTAATGAAAAACTGTTTTTT. It yields the protein CASSDPGLTNEKLFF.

This clone was detected only once. The chain couples TRBV5-1 to TRBJ2-5, with D maybe TRBD2 (6 bases). Germline V gene lookup returns CDR1 SGHRS and CDR2 YFSETQ. V was shortened by 3 bases and J by 1 base, with 19 bases between the two germline ends. The CDR3 covers 17 residues. The CDR3 nucleotides are TGCGCCAGCAGCTGGGGGGTTATGGGGATATTCCAAGAGACCCAGTACTTC. Its protein product is CASSWGVMGIFQETQYF.

The chain couples TRBV5-1 to TRBJ1-1; possible D gene TRBD1, 5 bases. The CDR3 has 14 amino acids. Per the germline V gene, CDR1 is SGHRS and CDR2 is YFSETQ. The V end was cut by 0 bases, the J end by 4 bases, with 10 bases between. The CDR3 coding sequence is TGCGCCAGCAGCTTGGGGGACTACGGCACTGAAGCTTTCTTT. It translates to CASSLGDYGTEAFF.

The chain employs TRBV4-3 and TRBJ2-1; 10 bases align to TRBD2. CDR3 length: 14 residues. Germline CDR1 LGHNA, CDR2 YSLEER. V shed 8 bases, J shed 9 bases, and the junction held 10 bases outside the gene matches. CDR3 nucleotides: TGCGCCAGCGGCAGGACTAGCGGTTTTGGTGAGCAGTTCTTC. It encodes CASGRTSGFGEQFF.

This rearrangement joins TRBV28 to TRBJ1-1; D call uncertain. Germline V gene sequence: CDR1 MDHEN, CDR2 SYDVKM. The CDR3 contains 12 residues. Deletions cut 7 bases from V and 1 base from J, with 7 bases between. The CDR3 nucleotides read TGTGCCAGCAAGCGTTCGAACACTGAAGCTTTCTTT. Its protein is CASKRSNTEAFF.